One and the same sample provided the 8 T cell receptor beta chains below, sequenced in a study of identical twins. TCRdb re-derived calls from the 5' RACE reads in MiXCR, one entry per CDR3 protein. Of approximately 220,000 distinct CDR3 sequences in the sample, under 10% are singletons; the top ten hold 1.9%. These data also featured in a second study, about yellow fever vaccine responses in identical twins.

The sequenced sample consisted of memory (CD45RO+) T cells sorted from blood. These receptors all come from a woman aged 18-35 years in good health.

This chain links TRBV10-3 with TRBJ2-3; 9 nucleotides line up with TRBD1. This CDR3 is 14 amino acids long. V lost 10 bases, J lost 3 bases, and 8 bases stayed unmatched. CDR1 ENHRY and CDR2 SYGVKD come from the germline V gene. The CDR3 DNA sequence: TGTGCCACCCTTAAACAGGGGGCAACAGATACGCAGTATTTT. This gives the protein CATLKQGATDTQYF.

This clonotype has at least ten counts. The gene calls are TRBV19 and TRBJ1-2; tentatively, D is TRBD1 (5 bases). Germline CDR1 LNHDA, CDR2 SQIVND (reference sequence). V was cut by 2 bases and J by 4 bases, with 11 bases left in between. This CDR3 comprises 14 residues. CDR3 DNA: TGTGCCAGTAGTATAAACCCAGGGACCTATGGCTACACCTTC. The encoded protein is CASSINPGTYGYTF.

This clonotype was counted ten times or more. The V call is TRBV7-2, the J call TRBJ2-3; 13 positions match TRBD2. The CDR3 sequence is 18 residues long. Germline trimming cut 1 base from V and 4 bases from J; bases unmatched to any gene: 8. CDR1 is SGHTA and CDR2 is FQGNSA in the germline V gene. The chain's CDR3 is CASSLGAGTSGAPDTQYF. The CDR3 nucleotides are TGTGCCAGCAGCTTAGGCGCCGGGACTAGCGGGGCGCCAGATACGCAGTATTTT. The complete variable domain, with remaining parts taken from reference TRBV7-2 and TRBJ2-3, reads GAGVSQSPSNKVTEKGKDVELRCDPISGHTALYWYRQSLGQGLEFLIYFQGNSAPDKSGLPSDRFSAERTGGSVSTLTIQRTQQEDSAVYLCASSLGAGTSGAPDTQYFGPGTRLTVL.

The chain recombines TRBV20-1 with TRBJ2-6; 8 bases map to TRBD1. This CDR3 comprises 18 residues. CDR1 DFQATT and CDR2 SNEGSKA come from the germline V gene (reference sequence). Losses at the gene ends were 6 bases for V and 0 bases for J; bases not matched to a gene: 13. The CDR3 is CSAKSGTGKPSGANVLTF. The CDR3 bases are TGCAGTGCCAAATCCGGGACAGGCAAACCCTCTGGGGCCAACGTCCTGACTTTC.

V and J are TRBV20-1 and TRBJ2-4; 9 bases align to TRBD2. CDR3 length: 17 residues. J gave up 0 bases and V 6 bases, and 12 bases lay outside the gene matches. Germline V gene data show CDR1 as DFQATT and CDR2 as SNEGSKA (reference sequence). In DNA, the CDR3 is TGCAGTGCGTATCCTAGCGGGATCCATTTAGCCAAAAACATTCAGTACTTC. Protein: CSAYPSGIHLAKNIQYF.

In its sample, this clonotype was seen many times. The chain carries TRBV6-1 and TRBJ1-5; TRBD1 agrees at 9 bases. Trimming removed 6 bases from V and 1 base from J; junction bases left unmatched: 4. Germline values: CDR1 MNHNS, CDR2 SASEGT. The CDR3 length is 15 residues. CDR3 residues: CASSKQGASNQPQHF. The DNA for the CDR3 is TGTGCCAGCAGCAAACAGGGGGCAAGCAATCAGCCCCAGCATTTT.

Only a few counts were recorded for this clonotype. This sequence joins TRBV9 and TRBJ2-2; TRBD1 might be the D (5 bases). This CDR3 has 15 amino acids. V lost 0 bases, J lost 7 bases, and 13 bases lay in between. Germline CDR1 SGDLS, CDR2 YYNGEE. CDR3 nucleotides: TGTGCCAGCAGCGTAGAGCAGGTTCAGGGCGGGGAGCTGTTTTTT. This encodes CASSVEQVQGGELFF.

This clonotype has a count of ten or more. This chain connects TRBV12-3 or TRBV12-4 to TRBJ1-5, with no clear D. Trimming took 3 bases from V and 11 from J, leaving 14 bases between them. The CDR3 spans 13 residues. The DNA for the CDR3 is TGTGCCAGCAGTTTCGGGGATGATCGCACCCAGCATTTT. Its translation: CASSFGDDRTQHF.